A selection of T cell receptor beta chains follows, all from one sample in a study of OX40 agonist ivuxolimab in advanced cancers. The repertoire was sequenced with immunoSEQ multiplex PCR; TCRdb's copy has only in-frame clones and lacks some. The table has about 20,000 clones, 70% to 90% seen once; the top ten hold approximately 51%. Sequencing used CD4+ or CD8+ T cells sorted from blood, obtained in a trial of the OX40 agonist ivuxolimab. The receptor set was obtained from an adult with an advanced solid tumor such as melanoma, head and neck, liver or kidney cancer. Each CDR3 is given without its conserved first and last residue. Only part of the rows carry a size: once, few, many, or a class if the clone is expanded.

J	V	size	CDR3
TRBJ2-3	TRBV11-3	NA	ASSLGRSTDTQY
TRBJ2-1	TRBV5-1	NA	ASSLNMGYNEQF
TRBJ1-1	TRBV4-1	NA	ASSQTSTESTEAF
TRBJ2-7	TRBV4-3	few	ASSHSGTGEYEQY
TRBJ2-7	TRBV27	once	ASGLAYEQY
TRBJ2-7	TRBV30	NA	AWGPQGIYEQY
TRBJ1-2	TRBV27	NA	ASSSDIDYGYT
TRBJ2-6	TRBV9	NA	ASSVDGTFTGFHSGANVLT
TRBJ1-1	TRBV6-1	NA	ASSEFGQTTTFMNTEAF
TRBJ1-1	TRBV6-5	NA	ASSYSQGTEAF
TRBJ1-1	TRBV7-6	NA	ASSAHLGLNTEAF
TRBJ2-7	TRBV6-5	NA	ASSFRTSYIYEQY
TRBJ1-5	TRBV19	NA	ASSPGQPQH
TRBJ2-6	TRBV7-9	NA	ASSPSVGANVLT
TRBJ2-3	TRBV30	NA	AWSDLVGVDTQY
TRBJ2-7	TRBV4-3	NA	ASSHGTTISYEQY
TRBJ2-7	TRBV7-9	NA	ASSPGQLGEQY
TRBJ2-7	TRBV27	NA	ASSFTTGNYEQY
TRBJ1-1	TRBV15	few	ATSRESDLTEAF
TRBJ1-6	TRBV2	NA	ASSEQGSNSPLH
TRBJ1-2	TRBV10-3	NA	AISLTGTSHGYT
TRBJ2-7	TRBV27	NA	ASSPTGSYEQY
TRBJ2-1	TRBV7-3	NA	ASSSDGYSTYNEQF
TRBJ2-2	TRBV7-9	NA	ASSLATGLGDTGELF
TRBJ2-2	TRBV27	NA	ASSLSGRGLAGELF
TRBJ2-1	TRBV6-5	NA	ASSSRTGYNEQF
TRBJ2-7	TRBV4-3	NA	ASSQEWGLSYEQY
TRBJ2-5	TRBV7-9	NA	ASSSRTSGEGETQY
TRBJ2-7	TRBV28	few	ASSFGFSYEQY
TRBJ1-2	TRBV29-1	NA	SVDQNPNYGYT
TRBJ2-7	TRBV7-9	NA	ASSPTDRGHEQY
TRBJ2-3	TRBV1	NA	TSSQESSADTQY
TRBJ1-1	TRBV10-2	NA	ASFGQAGEAF
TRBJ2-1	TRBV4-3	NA	ASSQVVSGSYNEQF
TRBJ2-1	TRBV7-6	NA	ASSYKRGDEQF
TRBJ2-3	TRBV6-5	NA	ASSGGPSTDTQY
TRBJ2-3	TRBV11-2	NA	ASSPQAQVGTDTQY
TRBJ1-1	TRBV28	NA	ASSDRNRHSVDTEAF
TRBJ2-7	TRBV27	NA	ASSFAGTYEQY
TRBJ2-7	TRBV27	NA	ASSWTTGGYEQY